The clone carrying this TCR beta chain appeared a few times. Around 10 ml fresh peripheral blood yielded the PBMCs. This sample stems from a study of T cells in Graves' hyperthyroidism and ophthalmopathy. About the study: Pretreatment peripheral blood was obtained at initial diagnosis.

Using RNA transcripts as the source, TCR beta CDR3 regions were amplified. First-round RT-PCR targeting the TCR CDR3 was performed with the HTBI primer set. TCRdb processed the multiplex PCR reads anew with MiXCR; each CDR3 protein has one entry. The repertoire holds 300,000 to 450,000 distinct CDR3 sequences, 15% seen once, with less than 35% in the top ten. Germline V gene lookup returns CDR1 DFQATT and CDR2 SNEGSKA (reference sequence). The CDR3 sequence is 15 residues long. V was cut by 1 base and J by 6 bases, with 19 bases left in between. V usage is TRBV20-1 and J usage is TRBJ2-7; D may match TRBD1 or TRBD2 (5 bases each). Sequencing used blood. The TCR originated in a woman in her 30s with Graves' hyperthyroidism. In nucleotides, the CDR3 is TGCAGTGCTAGAGCAGGTGGTCAGGGAGCGTCCGAGCAGTACTTC. It encodes CSARAGGQGASEQYF.